The clone carrying this TCR beta chain was seen only a few times. Antigen specificity is unknown. The data are from a study of CD8 T cells in ankylosing spondylitis. TCRdb fed the 5' RACE reads into MiXCR, producing one record per CDR3 protein. Counted here are about 800,000 distinct CDR3 sequences, roughly 10% occurring once; the ten biggest clones make up about 0.49%. CDR3 length equals 14 residues. V lost 2 bases and J 5 bases, leaving 10 bases between the germline ends. Study findings and constraints: A motif of 7 to 9 highly homologous TCR beta variants was seen as apparently characteristic of ankylosing spondylitis blood.

The TCR sequence derives from a male donor with ankylosing spondylitis. The gene calls are TRBV12-3 or TRBV12-4 and TRBJ1-5, with a possible D match to TRBD1 (6 bases). The sequenced material came from blood, either unsorted or a sorted T cell fraction (not recorded which). The CDR3: CASSLRGTDQPQHF. CDR3 coding DNA: TGTGCCAGCAGTTTAAGGGGGACCGATCAGCCCCAGCATTTT.